This T cell receptor (beta chain) was recorded in a study of Ad26.COV2.S vaccination and SARS-CoV-2 variants. This clone was seen a handful of times. Its antigen is still unknown. V was cut by 7 bases and J by 2 bases, with 15 bases left in between. Germline-derived CDR1 and CDR2 are SGHTA and FQGNSA. There are 14 residues in the CDR3. TCRdb's copy holds only in-frame clones and misses some; the assay was immunoSEQ multiplex PCR. The profile shows roughly 140,000 clones, roughly 90% of them singletons. Findings of the study overall: Similar non-spike TCR breadth was observed in recipients of vaccine and of placebo. Among vaccine recipients, spike-specific TCR breadth exceeded that of placebo recipients. Following vaccination, spike-specific CD8+ and CD4+ T cell responses reportedly exhibited substantial breadth. Responses of T cells in total may have been underestimated by the TCR breadth and depth analyses.

Specimen: peripheral blood, collected after recovery from COVID-19. The sequence was obtained from a human donor who had recovered from COVID-19. V is TRBV7-2 and J is TRBJ2-7, with TRBD2 as a possible D gene (6 bases). The CDR3 DNA is TGTGCCAGCACCCTAGCGACCCGTACCTACGAGCAGTACTTC. Encoded protein: CASTLATRTYEQYF.